The 14 T cell receptor beta chains below were found in one sample sequenced in a study of cytomegalovirus exposure and HLA in healthy donors. Assay: immunoSEQ multiplex PCR; the TCRdb copy retains only in-frame clones and omits some. The sample consists of about 160,000 clones, 75% to 90% of them appearing once. Sequencing was carried out using PBMCs. Every receptor here comes from a woman aged 18-29 years in good health and CMV-seronegative.

The V and J genes are TRBV5-6 and TRBJ1-1; maybe TRBD1 (6 bases). This CDR3 is 15 amino acids long. Trimming left V 4 bases short and J 4 bases short, with 17 bases between. From germline, CDR1 is SGHDT and CDR2 YYEEEE. For the CDR3, the DNA is TGTGCCAGCAGCCCCTACAGGGTAGGGGTCACTGAAGCTTTCTTT. This encodes CASSPYRVGVTEAFF.

The table lists this clone with a few counts. The chain joins TRBV19 to TRBJ1-1; D gene uncertain. Between the trimmed V and J ends, which lost 7 bases and 3 bases, there was a span of 12 bases. CDR3 length equals 13 residues. CDR1 and CDR2 from the germline V gene are LNHDA and SQIVND (reference sequence). In DNA, the CDR3 is TGTGCCAGTATAGGGAGGGCCCACACTGAAGCTTTCTTT. It codes for CASIGRAHTEAFF.

The J gene is TRBJ2-5, the V gene TRBV7-2; 12 bases are a match to TRBD2. Germline CDR1 is SGHTA and CDR2 is FQGNSA. V shed 5 bases and J 5 bases; nucleotides not matched to a gene: 6. The CDR3 has 15 residues. The CDR3 region is CASSKPSGRVETQYF. CDR3 nucleotides: TGTGCCAGCAGCAAACCTAGCGGGAGGGTGGAGACCCAGTACTTC.

V is TRBV5-4 and J is TRBJ1-4; D may be TRBD1 (6 bases). Germline-derived CDR1 and CDR2 are SGHNT and YYREEE (reference sequence). The CDR3 covers 15 residues. V lost 4 bases and J 8 bases, leaving 18 bases between the germline ends. CDR3 nucleotide sequence: TGTGCCAGCAGCCGGTACGGGGCAGGGGAGGAAAAACTGTTTTTT. Translated: CASSRYGAGEEKLFF.

The rearrangement uses TRBV7-8 and TRBJ1-2; D not resolved. V lost 0 bases and J lost 8, with 19 bases in between. CDR1 and CDR2 from the germline V gene are SGHVS and FQNEAQ. The CDR3 covers 16 residues. The CDR3 sequence: CASSLASPPEYLGYTF. CDR3 bases: TGTGCCAGCAGCTTAGCATCCCCACCAGAATATCTCGGCTACACCTTC.

The chain couples TRBV5-6 to TRBJ1-2; D may be TRBD1 (5 bases). Trimming pared 0 bases from V and 0 bases from J, leaving 12 bases between. This CDR3 is built from 16 residues. Germline V CDR1 and CDR2: SGHDT, YYEEEE. The CDR3 sequence is CASSLAGGATNYGYTF. Here the CDR3 DNA reads TGTGCCAGCAGCTTGGCCGGAGGGGCCACTAACTATGGCTACACCTTC.

The chain employs TRBV4-1 and TRBJ1-1; unclear D gene. Germline-derived CDR1 and CDR2 are MGHRA and YSYEKL. V lost 4 bases and J lost 0, with 15 bases in between. The CDR3 sequence is 16 residues long. The CDR3 here is CASSPWATTMNTEAFF. In DNA, the CDR3 is TGCGCCAGCAGCCCATGGGCCACCACAATGAACACTGAAGCTTTCTTT.

This chain joins TRBV5-1 and TRBJ2-2; 7 bases align to TRBD1. Germline lookup yields CDR1 SGHRS and CDR2 YFSETQ. This CDR3 is 15 amino acids long. Trimming took 2 bases from V and 4 from J; bases not matched to a gene: 5. The CDR3 nucleotides read TGCGCCAGCAGCTTTGACAGGGCGGGCACCGGGGAGCTGTTTTTT. As protein: CASSFDRAGTGELFF.

V is TRBV11-2 and J is TRBJ1-3, with D tentatively TRBD1 (5 bases). The germline V gene has CDR1 SGHAT and CDR2 FQNNGV. This CDR3 comprises 14 residues. Deletions cut 0 bases from V and 4 bases from J, with 7 bases between. CDR3 region: CASSLDGAGNTIYF. For the CDR3, the DNA is TGTGCCAGCAGCTTAGATGGGGCCGGAAACACCATATATTTT.

CDR3 nucleotide sequence: TGTGCCAGCAGCTCTGGAGGTGAAGCGGAAGCTTTCTTT. It is translated as CASSSGGEAEAFF. The gene calls are TRBV13 and TRBJ1-1; D remains unclear. The CDR3 loop spans 13 amino acids. CDR1 is PRHDT, CDR2 FYEKMQ, per germline (reference sequence). Trimming pared 4 bases from V and 8 bases from J, leaving 14 bases between.

The genes are TRBV19 and TRBJ2-7, with 7 bases identical to TRBD2. CDR1 and CDR2 (germline): LNHDA, SQIVND (reference sequence). This CDR3 has 15 amino acids. V gave up 3 bases and J gave up 1 base; unmatched junction bases: 6. Written as DNA, the CDR3 is TGTGCCAGTAGTATTGGCGGGACTACATCCTACGAGCAGTACTTC. This translates into CASSIGGTTSYEQYF.

The chain carries TRBV19 and TRBJ2-3; maybe TRBD2 (6 bases). CDR1 and CDR2 from the germline V gene are LNHDA and SQIVND (reference sequence). This CDR3 is built from 14 residues. Trimming removed 6 bases from V and 9 bases from J, with 19 bases in between. Written as DNA, the CDR3 is TGTGCCAGTAGCCTCGACGGGAGCCGCGGGACGCAGTATTTT. This sequence encodes CASSLDGSRGTQYF.

The rearrangement joins TRBV5-6 to TRBJ1-1; TRBD1 matches at 7 bases. CDR3 length: 15 amino acids. Germline loops: CDR1 SGHDT, CDR2 YYEEEE. Germline trimming cut 3 bases from V and 0 bases from J; bases unmatched to any gene: 5. Written as DNA, the CDR3 is TGTGCCAGCAGCTGGGCGACAGGGATGAACACTGAAGCTTTCTTT. Its protein is CASSWATGMNTEAFF.

The chain couples TRBV2 to TRBJ1-1; D gene unclear. Trimming took 9 bases from V and 3 from J, leaving 8 bases between them. Germline V lookup: CDR1 SNHLY, CDR2 FYNNEI. This CDR3 is built from 11 residues. The CDR3 is CARFRDTEAFF. CDR3 in DNA: TGTGCCAGGTTCCGGGACACTGAAGCTTTCTTT.